This T cell receptor (beta chain) was captured by sequencing in a study of CD4 T cells in relation to SARS-CoV-2 and coronaviruses. General study results and limits: According to naive versus memory sequencing, detected responses are memory recall, not newly primed. Compared with monoreactive clones, crossreactive clones showed significantly weaker SARS-CoV-2 expansion.

As regards this clone: Its antigen is undetermined.

Unexposed donor CD4+ T cells date from about 2011-2018, before the COVID-19 pandemic. Naive and memory CD4+ T cells were separated from cryopreserved PBMCs. CDR3 length: 15 residues. Germline V lookup: CDR1 SGHRS, CDR2 YFSETQ. Between the trimmed V and J ends, which lost 0 bases and 0 bases, there was a span of 9 bases. Assay: immunoSEQ multiplex PCR; the TCRdb copy retains only in-frame clones and omits some. Of 60,000 or so clones detected, 94% appear once; the ten largest clones hold approximately 0.15%. This clonotype originated in a human donor in good health. Material for sequencing was naive CD4+ T cells from PBMCs. Noted subset: naive CD4+ T cells isolated by negative enrichment. The J gene is TRBJ1-1, the V gene TRBV5-1; possibly TRBD1 for D (6 bases). DNA for the CDR3: TGCGCCAGCAGCTTGGCAGGGGATATGAACACTGAAGCTTTCTTT. This gives the protein CASSLAGDMNTEAFF. The variable domain in full, with the rest retrieved from reference TRBV5-1 and TRBJ1-1, is KAGVTQTPRYLIKTRGQQVTLSCSPISGHRSVSWYQQTPGQGLQFLFEYFSETQRNKGNFPGRFSGRQFSNSRSEMNVSTLELGDSALYLCASSLAGDMNTEAFFGQGTRLTVV.